The 20 T cell receptor beta chains reported below all come from one sample, sequenced in a study of T cells in women clearing cervical HPV infection. Generated by immunoSEQ multiplex PCR, the TCRdb table keeps only in-frame clones and is missing some. Recorded here are 9,500 to 15,000 clones; the top ten clones represent approximately 24%. Sequencing input: blood buffy coat. These TCRs come from a woman aged 18-70 years with a cervical HPV16 infection that either progressed to CIN3+ or cleared (not recorded which).

Concerning this clone itself: The observed sequence ends 3 residues before the CDR3 terminus, with the missing tail filled in from the germline J gene. This chain joins TRBV5-1 and TRBJ2-7; D is possibly TRBD1 or TRBD2 (5 bases each). The CDR3 spans 12 residues. With 2 bases removed from V and 5 bases from J, the gap between germline ends came to 8 bases. In germline, CDR1 is SGHRS, CDR2 YFSETQ. The CDR3 loop is CASSLRGDEQYF. The part of the CDR3 DNA that was read is TGCGCCAGCAGCTTAAGGGGAGACGAG.

Points on this clone: The read halts 3 residues ahead of the CDR3 end, with the missing end drawn from the germline J gene. This chain connects TRBV5-6 to TRBJ2-5; D may be TRBD2 (6 bases). The CDR3 loop spans 14 amino acids. The germline CDR1 and CDR2 sequences are SGHDT and YYEEEE. The CDR3 here is CASSSLQSSGTQYF. Incomplete CDR3 DNA: TGTGCCAGCAGCTCTCTCCAAAGTAGCGGCACC.

Comment on this clone: The read is 3 residues too short to cover the CDR3 end, so that end is filled in from the germline J gene. The chain recombines TRBV2 with TRBJ1-1, with 9 bases fitting TRBD1. CDR1 and CDR2 from the germline V gene are SNHLY and FYNNEI. This CDR3 has 14 residues. V was pared by 7 bases and J by 5 bases, with 8 bases of the junction left unmatched. The CDR3 loop reads CASKEQGAGTEAFF. The CDR3 bases that were read are TGTGCCAGCAAGGAACAGGGGGCAGGGACTGAA.

Points on this clone: The DNA ends 3 residues before the CDR3 does, and the rest of the CDR3 is filled in from the germline J gene. V and J are TRBV20-1 and TRBJ1-4; D remains ambiguous. The CDR3 runs to 14 residues. Germline V gene data show CDR1 as DFQATT and CDR2 as SNEGSKA (reference sequence). Trimming cost V 6 bases and J 0 bases, with 11 bases left between them. The sequenced CDR3 bases are TGCAGTGCCGGGGAGATTTCAACTAATGAAAAA. This translates into CSAGEISTNEK. The whole CDR3 reads CSAGEISTNEKLFF.

For this clone: The CDR3 is cut off 3 residues early in the read; its end comes from the germline J gene. This chain joins TRBV28 and TRBJ1-2; 10 bases agree with TRBD1. There are 15 residues in the CDR3. V was clipped by 2 bases and J by 5 bases; unmatched bases: 5. Germline V gene lookup returns CDR1 MDHEN and CDR2 SYDVKM. The CDR3 sequence: CASSLHADRGYGYTF. Incomplete CDR3 DNA: TGTGCCAGCAGTTTACACGCGGACAGGGGGTATGGC.

Comment on this clone: The read finishes 3 residues shy of the CDR3 end, and the germline J gene is used to complete it. The rearrangement links TRBV2 to TRBJ1-6; D is unclear. The ends were cut back, 3 bases at V and 8 bases at J, with 11 bases in the middle. This CDR3 contains 14 residues. Germline V gene sequence: CDR1 SNHLY, CDR2 FYNNEI. The sequenced part of the CDR3 DNA is TGTGCCAGCAGTGAGACCGCGAGGGATTCACCC. Translating it yields CASSETARDSP. In full, the CDR3 is CASSETARDSPLHF.

Worth noting for this clone: Read coverage stops 3 residues before the CDR3 terminus; the germline J gene supplies the remainder. This sequence joins TRBV19 and TRBJ1-2, with D possibly matching TRBD1 (5 bases). The CDR3 is made up of 15 amino acids. Per the germline V gene, CDR1 is LNHDA and CDR2 is SQIVND (reference sequence). The CDR3 bases that were read are TGTGCCAGTAGTGTCCTAGCGGGGGGGGTCAATGAC. This translates into CASSVLAGGVND. The entire CDR3 is CASSVLAGGVNDYTF.

On this clone: The DNA ends 3 residues before the CDR3 does, and the rest of the CDR3 is filled in from the germline J gene. The V gene is TRBV7-6, the J gene TRBJ2-1; 11 positions match TRBD1. The CDR3 length is 14 residues. Looked up from germline, CDR1 is SGHVS and CDR2 is FNYEAQ. The ends lost 5 bases at V and 9 bases at J; junction bases unmatched: 6. The sequenced CDR3 bases are TGTGCCAGCAGCCCAGGACAGGGGGCAGGTGAG. Translating it yields CASSPGQGAGE. The CDR3 reads in full as CASSPGQGAGEQFF.

About this clone: The read comes to an end 3 residues before the CDR3 does, leaving the germline J gene to fill in the end. The rearrangement links TRBV20-1 to TRBJ1-5, with TRBD1 matching over 7 bases. Germline V gives CDR1 DFQATT, CDR2 SNEGSKA (reference sequence). Trimming removed 5 bases from V and 2 bases from J; junction bases left unmatched: 9. This CDR3 has 15 residues. Incomplete CDR3 DNA: TGCAGTGCTCACAGGGGCGTTTTGGGCAATCAGCCC. This encodes CSAHRGVLGNQP. The CDR3 in full is CSAHRGVLGNQPQHF.

As for this clone: The CDR3 end is not reached by the read, which stops 3 residues before it; the germline J gene fills it in. The rearrangement uses TRBV11-2 and TRBJ1-6; unclear D gene. Per germline, CDR1 SGHAT and CDR2 FQNNGV. V gave up 5 bases and J gave up 7 bases, with 9 bases separating them. The CDR3 consists of 13 residues. CDR3 protein: CASSGRGNSPLHF. CDR3 bases read: TGTGCCAGCAGCGGACGGGGAAATTCACCC.

As to this clone: The CDR3 end is not reached by the read, which stops 3 residues before it; the germline J gene fills it in. V is TRBV5-1 and J is TRBJ2-7, with 7 bases matching TRBD1. Germline CDR1 is SGHRS and CDR2 is YFSETQ. The V gene end was trimmed by 5 bases and the J gene end by 3 bases; junction bases not matched to a gene: 8. The CDR3 loop spans 14 amino acids. CDR3 region: CASRTGTVGYEQYF. The part of the CDR3 DNA that was read is TGCGCCAGCAGGACCGGGACAGTGGGCTACGAG.

On this clone: The sequence runs out 3 residues before the end of the CDR3; the remainder is reconstructed from the germline J gene. J is TRBJ2-7 and V is TRBV5-1; 12 nucleotides match TRBD2. This CDR3 is built from 15 residues. J gave up 6 bases and V 2 bases, and 6 bases lay outside the gene matches. The germline CDR1 and CDR2 sequences are SGHRS and YFSETQ. This CDR3 reads CASSFEGLAGREQYF. CDR3 DNA, as far as it was read: TGCGCCAGCAGCTTCGAGGGACTAGCGGGCCGCGAG. Drawing the rest from reference TRBV5-1 and TRBJ2-7, the complete variable domain is KAGVTQTPRYLIKTRGQQVTLSCSPISGHRSVSWYQQTPGQGLQFLFEYFSETQRNKGNFPGRFSGRQFSNSRSEMNVSTLELGDSALYLCASSFEGLAGREQYFGPGTRLTVT.

A note on this clone: The read terminates 3 residues before the CDR3 end, so the remaining end is supplied by the germline J gene. The chain couples TRBV6-1 to TRBJ1-5; D ambiguous. Germline CDR1 is MNHNS and CDR2 is SASEGT. V lost 1 base and J lost 4, with 11 bases in between. The CDR3 is made up of 15 amino acids. This CDR3 is CASSEGQGLNQPQHF. CDR3 DNA (partial): TGTGCCAGCAGTGAAGGTCAAGGGTTGAATCAGCCC.

Regarding this clone: Read sequence stops 3 residues before the CDR3 end, and the germline J gene provides the missing end. The chain carries TRBV19 and TRBJ2-5, with TRBD2 identical over 7 bases. Trimming cost V 5 bases and J 2 bases; bases outside gene matches: 8. Germline V gene lookup returns CDR1 LNHDA and CDR2 SQIVND (reference sequence). The length of the CDR3 is 15 residues. The sequenced part of the CDR3 DNA is TGTGCCAGTAGTCGGGCTAGCGGAAAACAAGAGACC. This codes for CASSRASGKQET. The complete CDR3 sequence is CASSRASGKQETQYF.

A word on this clone: The read ends 3 residues before the CDR3 terminus; that terminus is restored from the germline J gene. The genes are TRBV12-3 or TRBV12-4 and TRBJ2-7; possible D gene TRBD1, 6 bases. V lost 6 bases, J lost 4 bases, and 16 bases lay in between. The CDR3 is made up of 14 amino acids. The sequenced CDR3 bases are TGTGCCAGCAGAAAGGGACAATCCCAGTACGAG. Translated: CASRKGQSQYE. The whole CDR3 protein reads CASRKGQSQYEQYF.

Worth noting for this clone: The read stops 3 residues short of the end of the CDR3; the missing end is completed from the germline J gene. The chain uses TRBV2 and TRBJ2-7; D is undetermined. The CDR3 is 12 residues long. With 8 bases removed from V and 0 bases from J, the gap between germline ends came to 8 bases. Per the germline V gene, CDR1 is SNHLY and CDR2 is FYNNEI. The DNA read from the CDR3 is TGTGCCAGCTCACTGAGCTCCTACGAG. It is translated as CASSLSSYE. The complete CDR3 sequence is CASSLSSYEQYF.

Comment on this clone: The read stops 3 residues short of the end of the CDR3; the missing end is completed from the germline J gene. This rearrangement joins TRBV12-5 to TRBJ1-5; D is undetermined. This CDR3 contains 15 residues. V lost 5 bases, J lost 3 bases, and 14 bases lay in between. Germline assignment: CDR1 LGHNT and CDR2 FRNRAP. Incomplete CDR3 DNA: TGTGCTAGTGGTCCCGGGGTCGACCTCAATCAGCCC. Translating gives CASGPGVDLNQP. The full CDR3 reads CASGPGVDLNQPQHF. The whole variable domain, filled in from reference TRBV12-5 and TRBJ1-5, reads DARVTQTPRHKVTEMGQEVTMRCQPILGHNTVFWYRQTMMQGLELLAYFRNRAPLDDSGMPKDRFSAEMPDATLATLKIQPSEPRDSAVYFCASGPGVDLNQPQHFGDGTRLSIL.

A remark on this clone: The read stops 3 residues short of the end of the CDR3; the missing end is completed from the germline J gene. This sequence joins TRBV6-1 and TRBJ2-7, with D uncertain. This CDR3 spans 12 amino acids. The V gene lost 0 bases and the J gene lost 4 bases, with 4 bases spanning the gap. In germline, CDR1 is MNHNS, CDR2 SASEGT. Partial CDR3 DNA: TGTGCCAGCAGTGAAGCCGGGTACGAG. Protein sequence: CASSEAGYE. The CDR3, in full, reads CASSEAGYEQYF.

Worth noting for this clone: The CDR3 extends 3 residues past the end of the read, so its final part is completed from the germline J gene. The chain joins TRBV11-2 to TRBJ1-2, with D possibly being TRBD1 (6 bases). The CDR3 contains 14 residues. CDR1 is SGHAT and CDR2 is FQNNGV in the germline V gene. CDR3 DNA (partial): TGTGCCAGCAGCCCTAGGATACGGACAGAAGGC. The encoded protein is CASSPRIRTEG. The CDR3 as a whole reads CASSPRIRTEGYTF.

Note on this clone: The read gets to within 3 residues of the CDR3 end, and the germline J gene fills in the rest. The chain employs TRBV24-1 and TRBJ2-2, with 7 bases matching TRBD1. CDR1 and CDR2 from the germline V gene are KGHDR and SFDVKD. This CDR3 comprises 14 residues. V was clipped by 4 bases and J by 3 bases; unmatched bases: 1. The chain's CDR3 is CATSEDRDTGELFF. The part of the CDR3 DNA that was read is TGTGCCACCAGTGAAGACAGGGACACCGGGGAG.